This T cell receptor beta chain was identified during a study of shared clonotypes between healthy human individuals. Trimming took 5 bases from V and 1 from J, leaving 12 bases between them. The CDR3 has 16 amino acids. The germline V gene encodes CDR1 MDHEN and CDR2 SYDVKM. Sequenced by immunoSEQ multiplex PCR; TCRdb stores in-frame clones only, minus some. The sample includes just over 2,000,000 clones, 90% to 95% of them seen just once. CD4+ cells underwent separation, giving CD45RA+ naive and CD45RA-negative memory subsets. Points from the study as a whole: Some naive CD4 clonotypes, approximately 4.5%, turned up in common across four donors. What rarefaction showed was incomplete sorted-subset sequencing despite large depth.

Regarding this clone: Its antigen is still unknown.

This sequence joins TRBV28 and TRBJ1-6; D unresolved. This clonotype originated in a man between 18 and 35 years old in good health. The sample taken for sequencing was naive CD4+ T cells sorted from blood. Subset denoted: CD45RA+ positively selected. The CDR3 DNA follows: TGTGCCAGCAGTGGGGTCCGGGGATCCTATAATTCACCCCTCCACTTT. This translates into CASSGVRGSYNSPLHF.